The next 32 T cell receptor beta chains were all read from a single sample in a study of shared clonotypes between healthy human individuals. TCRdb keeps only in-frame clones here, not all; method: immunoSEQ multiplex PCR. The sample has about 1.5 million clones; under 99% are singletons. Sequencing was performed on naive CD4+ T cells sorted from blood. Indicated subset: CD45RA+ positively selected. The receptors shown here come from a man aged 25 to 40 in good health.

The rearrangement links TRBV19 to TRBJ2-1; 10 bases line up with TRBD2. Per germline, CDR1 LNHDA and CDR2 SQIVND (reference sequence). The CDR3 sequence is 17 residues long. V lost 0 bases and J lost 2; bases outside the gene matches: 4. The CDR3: CASSIDRLAGAYNEQFF. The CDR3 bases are TGTGCCAGTAGTATAGATCGGCTAGCGGGAGCCTACAATGAGCAGTTCTTC.

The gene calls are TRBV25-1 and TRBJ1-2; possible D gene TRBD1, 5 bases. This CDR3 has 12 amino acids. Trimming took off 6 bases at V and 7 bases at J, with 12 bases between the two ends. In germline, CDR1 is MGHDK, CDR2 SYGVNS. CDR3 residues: CASRRQGSGYTF. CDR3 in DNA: TGTGCCAGCAGAAGGCAGGGATCTGGCTACACCTTC.

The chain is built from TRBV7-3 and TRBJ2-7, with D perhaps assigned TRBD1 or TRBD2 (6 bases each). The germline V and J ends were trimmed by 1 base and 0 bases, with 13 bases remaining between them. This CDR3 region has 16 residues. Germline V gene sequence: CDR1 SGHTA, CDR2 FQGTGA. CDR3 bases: TGTGCCAGCAGCTTAATCCACGGGGGCGCCTCCTACGAGCAGTACTTC. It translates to CASSLIHGGASYEQYF.

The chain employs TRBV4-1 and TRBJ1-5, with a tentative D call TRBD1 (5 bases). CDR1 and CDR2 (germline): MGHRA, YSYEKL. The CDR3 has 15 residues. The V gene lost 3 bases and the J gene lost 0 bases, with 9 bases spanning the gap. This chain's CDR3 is CASSQGHDSNQPQHF. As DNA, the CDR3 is TGCGCCAGCAGCCAGGGGCACGATAGCAATCAGCCCCAGCATTTT.

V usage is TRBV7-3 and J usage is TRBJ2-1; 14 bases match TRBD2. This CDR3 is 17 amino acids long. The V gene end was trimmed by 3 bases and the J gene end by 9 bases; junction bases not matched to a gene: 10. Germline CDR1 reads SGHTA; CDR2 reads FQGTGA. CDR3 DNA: TGTGCCAGCAGCTTTTACCCGGGACTAGCGGGAGTTGGTGAGCAGTTCTTC. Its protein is CASSFYPGLAGVGEQFF.

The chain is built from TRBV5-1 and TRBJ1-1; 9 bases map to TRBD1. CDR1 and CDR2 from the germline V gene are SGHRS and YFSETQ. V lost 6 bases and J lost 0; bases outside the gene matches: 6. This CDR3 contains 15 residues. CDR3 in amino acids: CASTRTGVLNTEAFF. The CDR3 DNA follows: TGCGCCAGCACCAGGACAGGGGTTTTGAACACTGAAGCTTTCTTT. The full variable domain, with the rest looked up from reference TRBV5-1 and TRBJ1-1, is KAGVTQTPRYLIKTRGQQVTLSCSPISGHRSVSWYQQTPGQGLQFLFEYFSETQRNKGNFPGRFSGRQFSNSRSEMNVSTLELGDSALYLCASTRTGVLNTEAFFGQGTRLTVV.

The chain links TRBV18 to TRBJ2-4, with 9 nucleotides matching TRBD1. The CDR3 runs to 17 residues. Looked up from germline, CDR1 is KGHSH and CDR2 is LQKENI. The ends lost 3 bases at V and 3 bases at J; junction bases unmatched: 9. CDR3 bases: TGTGCCAGCTCACCTGTCCCGGGACAGGGCGACAAAAACATTCAGTACTTC. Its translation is CASSPVPGQGDKNIQYF.

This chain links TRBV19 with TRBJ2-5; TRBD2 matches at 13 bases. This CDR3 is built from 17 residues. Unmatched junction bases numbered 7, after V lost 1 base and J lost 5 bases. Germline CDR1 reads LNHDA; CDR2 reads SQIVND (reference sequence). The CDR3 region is CASSIGPTSGRRETQYF. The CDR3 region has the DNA TGTGCCAGTAGTATAGGCCCGACTAGCGGGAGGCGGGAGACCCAGTACTTC.

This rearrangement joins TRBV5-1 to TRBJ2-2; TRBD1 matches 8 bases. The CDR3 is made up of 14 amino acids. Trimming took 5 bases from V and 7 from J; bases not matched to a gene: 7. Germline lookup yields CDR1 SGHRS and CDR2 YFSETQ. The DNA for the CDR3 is TGCGCCAGCAGATCGGACAGGGAAGACGGGGAGCTGTTTTTT. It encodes CASRSDREDGELFF.

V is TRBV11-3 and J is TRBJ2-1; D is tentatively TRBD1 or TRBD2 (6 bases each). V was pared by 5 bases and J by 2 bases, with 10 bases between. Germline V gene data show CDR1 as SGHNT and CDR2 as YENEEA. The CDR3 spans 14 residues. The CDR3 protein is CASSLGGTYNEQFF. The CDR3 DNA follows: TGTGCCAGCAGCCTAGGGGGGACCTACAATGAGCAGTTCTTC.

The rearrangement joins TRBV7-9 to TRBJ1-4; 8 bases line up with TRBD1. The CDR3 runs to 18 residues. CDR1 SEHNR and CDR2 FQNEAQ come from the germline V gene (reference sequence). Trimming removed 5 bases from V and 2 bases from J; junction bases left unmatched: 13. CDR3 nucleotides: TGTGCCAGCAGCGAAAAGGGGACAGGCCGTAGGACTAATGAAAAACTGTTTTTT. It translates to CASSEKGTGRRTNEKLFF.

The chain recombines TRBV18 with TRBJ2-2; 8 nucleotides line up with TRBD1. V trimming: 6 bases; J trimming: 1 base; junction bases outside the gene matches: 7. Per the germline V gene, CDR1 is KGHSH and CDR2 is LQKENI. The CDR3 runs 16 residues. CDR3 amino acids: CASSLGQGRNTGELFF. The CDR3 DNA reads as TGTGCCAGCTCCCTCGGACAGGGTCGGAACACCGGGGAGCTGTTTTTT.

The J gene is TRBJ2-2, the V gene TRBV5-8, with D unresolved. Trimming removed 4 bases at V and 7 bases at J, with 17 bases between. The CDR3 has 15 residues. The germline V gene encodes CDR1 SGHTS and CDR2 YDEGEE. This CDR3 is CASSALAHLRGELFF. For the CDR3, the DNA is TGTGCCAGCAGCGCCTTGGCTCACTTGCGCGGGGAGCTGTTTTTT. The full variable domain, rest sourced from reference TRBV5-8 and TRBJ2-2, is EAGVTQSPTHLIKTRGQQATLRCSPISGHTSVYWYQQALGLGLQFLLWYDEGEERNRGNFPPRFSGRQFPNYSSELNVNALELEDSALYLCASSALAHLRGELFFGEGSRLTVL.

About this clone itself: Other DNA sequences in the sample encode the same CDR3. The CDR3 bases are TGTGCTAGTGGTTCAAGTGGACAAGAGACCCAGTACTTC. It encodes CASGSSGQETQYF. V usage is TRBV12-5 and J usage is TRBJ2-5; D gene unclear. Germline-derived CDR1 and CDR2 are LGHNT and FRNRAP. The CDR3 is 13 residues long. The V end was cut by 4 bases, the J end by 2 bases, with 8 bases between.

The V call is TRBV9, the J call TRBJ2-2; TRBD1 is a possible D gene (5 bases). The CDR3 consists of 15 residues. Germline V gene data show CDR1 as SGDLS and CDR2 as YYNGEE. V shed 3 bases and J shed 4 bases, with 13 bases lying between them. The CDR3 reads CASSDADILTGELFF. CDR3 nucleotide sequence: TGTGCCAGCAGCGATGCGGACATCCTCACCGGGGAGCTGTTTTTT.

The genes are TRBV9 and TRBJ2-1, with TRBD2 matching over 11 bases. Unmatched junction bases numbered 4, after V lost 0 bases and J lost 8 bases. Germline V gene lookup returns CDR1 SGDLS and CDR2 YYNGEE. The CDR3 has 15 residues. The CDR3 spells CASSVVLAGGDEQFF. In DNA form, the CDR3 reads TGTGCCAGCAGCGTAGTTCTAGCGGGAGGTGATGAGCAGTTCTTC.

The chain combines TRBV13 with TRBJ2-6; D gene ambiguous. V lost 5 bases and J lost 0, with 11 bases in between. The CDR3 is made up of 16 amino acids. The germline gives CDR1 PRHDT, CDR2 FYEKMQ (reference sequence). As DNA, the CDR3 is TGTGCCAGCAGCCCCCTATATCCCTCTGGGGCCAACGTCCTGACTTTC. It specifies CASSPLYPSGANVLTF.

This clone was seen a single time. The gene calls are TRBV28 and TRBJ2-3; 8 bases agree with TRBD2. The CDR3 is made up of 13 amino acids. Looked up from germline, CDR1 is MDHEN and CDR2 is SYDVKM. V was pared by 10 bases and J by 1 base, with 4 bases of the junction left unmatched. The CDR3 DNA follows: TGTGCCACTACGGGGGGGGGCACAGATACGCAGTATTTT. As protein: CATTGGGTDTQYF. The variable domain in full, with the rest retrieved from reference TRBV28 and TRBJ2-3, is DVKVTQSSRYLVKRTGEKVFLECVQDMDHENMFWYRQDPGLGLRLIYFSYDVKMKEKGDIPEGYSVSREKKERFSLILESASTNQTSMYLCATTGGGTDTQYFGPGTRLTVL.

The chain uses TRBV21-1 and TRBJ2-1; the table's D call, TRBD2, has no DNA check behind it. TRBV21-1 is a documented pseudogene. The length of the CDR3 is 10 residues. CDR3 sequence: CASSPYEQFF. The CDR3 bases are TGTGCCAGCAGCCCGTATGAGCAGTTCTTC.

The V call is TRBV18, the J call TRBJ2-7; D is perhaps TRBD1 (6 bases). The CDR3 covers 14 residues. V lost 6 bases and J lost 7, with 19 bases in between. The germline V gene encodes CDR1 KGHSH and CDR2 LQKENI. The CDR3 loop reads CASSQADRKREQYF. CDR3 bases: TGTGCCAGCTCCCAAGCCGACAGGAAACGGGAGCAGTACTTC. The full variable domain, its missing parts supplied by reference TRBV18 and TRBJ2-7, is NAGVMQNPRHLVRRRGQEARLRCSPMKGHSHVYWYRQLPEEGLKFMVYLQKENIIDESGMPKERFSAEFPKEGPSILRIQQVVRGDSAAYFCASSQADRKREQYFGPGTRLTVT.

Written as DNA, the CDR3 is TGTGCCAGCAGGCTTAGTAGGGAGGCCACTGAAGCTTTCTTT. Translated: CASRLSREATEAFF. The V and J genes are TRBV7-2 and TRBJ1-1; no firm D call. Trimming cost V 6 bases and J 4 bases, with 15 bases left between them. CDR1 is SGHTA, CDR2 FQGNSA, per germline. This CDR3 is built from 14 residues.

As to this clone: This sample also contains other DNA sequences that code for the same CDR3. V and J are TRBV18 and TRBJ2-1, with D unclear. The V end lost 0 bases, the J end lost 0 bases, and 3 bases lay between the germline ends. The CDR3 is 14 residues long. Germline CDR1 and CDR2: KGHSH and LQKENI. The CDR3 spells CASSPPGSYNEQFF. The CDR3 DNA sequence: TGTGCCAGCTCACCACCGGGCTCCTACAATGAGCAGTTCTTC.

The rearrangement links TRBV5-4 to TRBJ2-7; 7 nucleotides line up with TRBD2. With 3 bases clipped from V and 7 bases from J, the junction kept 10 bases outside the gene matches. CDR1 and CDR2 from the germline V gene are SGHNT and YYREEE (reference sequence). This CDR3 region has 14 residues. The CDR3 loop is CASSSPSGGGEQYF. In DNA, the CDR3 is TGTGCCAGCAGCTCGCCTTCGGGAGGAGGGGAGCAGTACTTC. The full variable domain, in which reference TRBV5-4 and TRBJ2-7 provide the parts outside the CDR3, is ETGVTQSPTHLIKTRGQQVTLRCSSQSGHNTVSWYQQALGQGPQFIFQYYREEENGRGNFPPRFSGLQFPNYSSELNVNALELDDSALYLCASSSPSGGGEQYFGPGTRLTVT.

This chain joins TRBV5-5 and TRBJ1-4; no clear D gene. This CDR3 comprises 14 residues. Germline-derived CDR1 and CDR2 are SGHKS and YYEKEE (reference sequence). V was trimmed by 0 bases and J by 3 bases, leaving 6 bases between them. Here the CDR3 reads CASSLGISNEKLFF. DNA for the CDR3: TGTGCCAGCAGCTTGGGTATCTCTAATGAAAAACTGTTTTTT.

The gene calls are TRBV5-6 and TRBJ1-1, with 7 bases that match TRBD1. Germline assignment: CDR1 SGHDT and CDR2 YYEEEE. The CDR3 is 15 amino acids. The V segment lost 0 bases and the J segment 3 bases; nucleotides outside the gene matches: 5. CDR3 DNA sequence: TGTGCCAGCAGCTTGGTGGGACAGCTGCACACTGAAGCTTTCTTT. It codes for CASSLVGQLHTEAFF.

CDR3 sequence reads: CASSLATKAGELFF. The CDR3 coding sequence is TGTGCCAGCAGCTTAGCGACTAAGGCAGGGGAGCTGTTTTTT. The J gene is TRBJ2-2, the V gene TRBV7-2; a weak D match, TRBD2 (5 bases). This CDR3 spans 14 amino acids. Trimming cost V 0 bases and J 8 bases, with 10 bases left between them. Germline V gene lookup returns CDR1 SGHTA and CDR2 FQGNSA. The whole variable domain, remainder taken from reference TRBV7-2 and TRBJ2-2, is GAGVSQSPSNKVTEKGKDVELRCDPISGHTALYWYRQSLGQGLEFLIYFQGNSAPDKSGLPSDRFSAERTGGSVSTLTIQRTQQEDSAVYLCASSLATKAGELFFGEGSRLTVL.

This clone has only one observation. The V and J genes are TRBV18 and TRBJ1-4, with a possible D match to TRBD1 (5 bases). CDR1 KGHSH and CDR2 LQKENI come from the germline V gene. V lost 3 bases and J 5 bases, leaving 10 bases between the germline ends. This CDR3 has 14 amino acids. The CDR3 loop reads CASSPAGANEKLFF. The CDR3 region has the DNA TGTGCCAGCTCACCGGCCGGGGCGAATGAAAAACTGTTTTTT.

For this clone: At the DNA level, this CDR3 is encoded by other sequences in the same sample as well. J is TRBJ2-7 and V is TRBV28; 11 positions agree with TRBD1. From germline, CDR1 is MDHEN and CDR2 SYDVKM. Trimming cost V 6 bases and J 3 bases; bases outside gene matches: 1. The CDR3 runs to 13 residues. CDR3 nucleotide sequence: TGTGCCAGCAGCGGGACAGGGGGCTACGAGCAGTACTTC. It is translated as CASSGTGGYEQYF.

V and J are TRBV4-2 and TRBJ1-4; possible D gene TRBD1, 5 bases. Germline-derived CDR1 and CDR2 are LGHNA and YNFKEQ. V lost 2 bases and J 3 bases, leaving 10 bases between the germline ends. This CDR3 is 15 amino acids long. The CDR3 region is CASSQPQGSNEKLFF. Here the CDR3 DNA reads TGTGCCAGCAGCCAACCTCAGGGCTCTAATGAAAAACTGTTTTTT.

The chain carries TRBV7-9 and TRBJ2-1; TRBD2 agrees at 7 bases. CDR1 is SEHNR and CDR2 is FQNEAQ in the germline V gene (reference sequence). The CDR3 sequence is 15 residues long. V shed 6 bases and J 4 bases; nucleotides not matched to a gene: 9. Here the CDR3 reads CASRDSRGVYNEQFF. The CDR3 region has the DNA TGTGCCAGCAGGGATTCACGGGGGGTTTACAATGAGCAGTTCTTC.

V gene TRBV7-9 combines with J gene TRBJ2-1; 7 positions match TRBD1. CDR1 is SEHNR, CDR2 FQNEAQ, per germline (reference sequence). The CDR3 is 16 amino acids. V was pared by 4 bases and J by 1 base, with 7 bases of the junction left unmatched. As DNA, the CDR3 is TGTGCCAGCAGCTCGAGGGGGCTGGGGTCCTACAATGAGCAGTTCTTC. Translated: CASSSRGLGSYNEQFF.

The CDR3 nucleotides are TGTGCCAGCAGCTTAGCCCCGAGACTCTACGAGCAGTACTTC. Its translation is CASSLAPRLYEQYF. The chain carries TRBV7-8 and TRBJ2-7, with D unclear. V was cut by 0 bases and J by 3 bases, with 9 bases left in between. The CDR3 covers 14 residues. Germline CDR1 is SGHVS and CDR2 is FQNEAQ. Full variable domain (remainder filled in from reference TRBV7-8 and TRBJ2-7): GAGVSQSPRYKVAKRGQDVALRCDPISGHVSLFWYQQALGQGPEFLTYFQNEAQLDKSGLPSDRFFAERPEGSVSTLKIQRTQQEDSAVYLCASSLAPRLYEQYFGPGTRLTVT.